Presented here are 15 T cell receptor beta chains from one specimen sequenced in a study of vaccination effects on CD4 cells after COVID-19. What these receptors recognize is not known. Pools of viral peptides were used by the ViraFEST assay to expand antigen-specific CD4+ T cells ahead of sequencing. The culture ran for around ten days before CD4+ T cells were isolated. Vaccine recipients had no previous SARS-CoV-2 infection; their nucleocapsid antibodies were negative. Generated by immunoSEQ multiplex PCR, the TCRdb table keeps only in-frame clones and is missing some. The sample gives just under 75,000 clones, roughly 79% of which show up once; around 2.9% is in the top ten. The material sequenced was CD4+ T cells from PBMCs cultured with HCoV-NL63 spike peptides, taken before COVID-19 vaccination. The receptors stem from a human donor who received a COVID-19 vaccine.

This clone was detected once. The J gene is TRBJ2-2, the V gene TRBV30; 8 nucleotides align to TRBD1. V lost 7 bases, J lost 5 bases, and 9 bases stayed unmatched. The V gene's germline CDR1 is GTSNPN and CDR2 SVGIG (reference sequence). This CDR3 has 14 residues. For the CDR3, the DNA is TGTGCCTTGGGCAGGGGGCTTGAAACCGGGGAGCTGTTTTTT. Protein sequence: CALGRGLETGELFF.

V is TRBV6-4 and J is TRBJ1-2; the match to TRBD1 covers 8 bases. The CDR3 contains 13 residues. CDR1 and CDR2 from the germline V gene are MRHNA and SNTAGT. The V segment lost 3 bases and the J segment 4 bases; nucleotides outside the gene matches: 1. CDR3 region: CASSEGTGYGYTF. For the CDR3, the DNA is TGTGCCAGCAGTGAAGGGACAGGCTATGGCTACACCTTC.

The J gene is TRBJ2-6, the V gene TRBV5-1; D ambiguous. This CDR3 contains 14 residues. Trimming cost V 0 bases and J 5 bases, with 6 bases left between them. Germline assignment: CDR1 SGHRS and CDR2 YFSETQ. CDR3 in amino acids: CASSLEARANVLTF. CDR3 sequence (DNA): TGCGCCAGCAGCTTGGAAGCTAGGGCCAACGTCCTGACTTTC.

The chain uses TRBV11-2 and TRBJ1-4; 8 nucleotides align to TRBD1. The CDR3 has 17 amino acids. Per germline, CDR1 SGHAT and CDR2 FQNNGV. Trimming removed 6 bases from V and 2 bases from J; junction bases left unmatched: 11. CDR3 in amino acids: CASRIPRTGRTNEKLFF. CDR3 DNA sequence: TGTGCCAGCAGGATCCCTCGGACAGGGAGGACTAATGAAAAACTGTTTTTT.

The V call is TRBV6-1, the J call TRBJ1-6; no definite D call. This CDR3 spans 15 amino acids. Germline CDR1 reads MNHNS; CDR2 reads SASEGT. The V gene lost 3 bases and the J gene lost 7 bases, with 13 bases spanning the gap. The CDR3 bases are TGTGCCAGCAGTGACGGGGTGACGTGGAATTCACCCCTCCACTTT. It codes for CASSDGVTWNSPLHF.

This clone appeared a single time. V and J are TRBV10-3 and TRBJ2-5; 14 positions match TRBD2. CDR1 ENHRY and CDR2 SYGVKD come from the germline V gene. The CDR3 length is 15 residues. Germline trimming cut 5 bases from V and 3 bases from J; bases unmatched to any gene: 2. CDR3 residues: CAISPTSGGEETQYF. The CDR3 DNA is TGTGCCATCAGTCCGACTAGCGGGGGGGAAGAGACCCAGTACTTC.

V is TRBV10-2 and J is TRBJ2-3; 14 nucleotides match TRBD2. The germline V gene encodes CDR1 WSHSY and CDR2 SAAADI. J was trimmed by 0 bases and V by 6 bases; bases with no gene match: 14. This CDR3 is built from 20 residues. The CDR3 loop reads CASRGGTSGGLYLSTDTQYF. Here the CDR3 DNA reads TGCGCCAGCAGGGGTGGGACTAGCGGGGGCCTTTACCTTAGCACAGATACGCAGTATTTT.

This clone was observed a few times. V and J are TRBV3-1 (or the pseudogene TRBV3-2) and TRBJ2-1; TRBD2 agrees at 8 bases. Germline V CDR1 and CDR2: LGHDT, YNNKEL (reference sequence). V trimming: 7 bases; J trimming: 9 bases; junction bases outside the gene matches: 11. The CDR3 extends over 14 amino acids. CDR3 coding DNA: TGTGCCAGCATTCTGCGGGGGGCCCCAGGTGAGCAGTTCTTC. Amino acid sequence: CASILRGAPGEQFF.

The chain employs TRBV18 and TRBJ2-5; the D gene is possibly TRBD2 (5 bases). Deletions cut 2 bases from V and 6 bases from J, with 13 bases between. This CDR3 has 14 residues. Germline lookup yields CDR1 KGHSH and CDR2 LQKENI. CDR3 residues: CASSPTPGSQTQYF. The DNA for the CDR3 is TGTGCCAGCTCACCAACGCCGGGGTCCCAGACCCAGTACTTC.

This clone has a single count. The rearrangement links TRBV20-1 to TRBJ2-3, with a possible D match to TRBD1 (6 bases). CDR1 and CDR2 (germline): DFQATT, SNEGSKA (reference sequence). The V end was cut by 3 bases, the J end by 6 bases, with 7 bases between. The CDR3 covers 11 residues. The CDR3 coding sequence is TGCAGTGCTAGTGGACAGGATACGCAGTATTTT. Encoded protein: CSASGQDTQYF.

V gene TRBV14 combines with J gene TRBJ2-4; D may be TRBD1 (6 bases). The CDR3 runs 15 residues. Germline CDR1 reads SGHDN; CDR2 reads FVKESK. The V and J ends lost 4 bases and 6 bases respectively, with 16 bases between them. The CDR3 nucleotides are TGTGCCAGCAGCCGAGACACAGGGCCGCGAAACATTCAGTACTTC. Protein: CASSRDTGPRNIQYF.

In this sample, this clone turned up a few times. The rearrangement joins TRBV19 to TRBJ1-6, with a possible D match to TRBD1 (6 bases). The CDR3 contains 16 residues. Trimming took 6 bases from V and 12 from J, leaving 24 bases between them. Germline loops: CDR1 LNHDA, CDR2 SQIVND (reference sequence). Here the CDR3 DNA reads TGTGCCAGTAGACAACAGGGCTCCCTCTATAGAGGACCCCTCCACTTT. This codes for CASRQQGSLYRGPLHF.

The V and J genes are TRBV3-1 (or the pseudogene TRBV3-2) and TRBJ2-1; TRBD2 is a possible D gene (6 bases). This CDR3 comprises 15 residues. Germline V gene lookup returns CDR1 LGHDT and CDR2 YNNKEL (reference sequence). Trimming shortened V by 4 bases and J by 1 base, and 11 bases separated the two germline ends. CDR3 DNA sequence: TGTGCCAGCAGCCCCCGGGACTCTTCCTACAATGAGCAGTTCTTC. Translated, it gives CASSPRDSSYNEQFF.

V is TRBV19 and J is TRBJ1-5; D remains ambiguous. Deletions cut 7 bases from V and 0 bases from J, with 10 bases between. Per germline, CDR1 LNHDA and CDR2 SQIVND (reference sequence). The CDR3 covers 14 residues. CDR3 nucleotide sequence: TGTGCCAGTACCGGGCACTTTAGCAATCAGCCCCAGCATTTT. Its translation is CASTGHFSNQPQHF.

The chain employs TRBV18 and TRBJ1-3, with 7 bases lining up with TRBD1. Germline CDR1 is KGHSH and CDR2 is LQKENI. V lost 5 bases to trimming and J lost 4 bases; unmatched junction nucleotides: 2. This CDR3 spans 13 amino acids. The CDR3 loop is CASSTGVGNTIYF. The CDR3, as DNA: TGTGCCAGCTCAACAGGGGTAGGAAACACCATATATTTT.